This T cell receptor beta chain was found in a study of shared clonotypes between healthy human individuals. CDR3 length equals 15 residues. Trimming shortened V by 6 bases and J by 4 bases, and 16 bases separated the two germline ends. Germline V lookup: CDR1 MNHEY, CDR2 SVGAGI. Assay: immunoSEQ multiplex PCR; the TCRdb copy retains only in-frame clones and omits some. The sample lists 2 million to 2.5 million clones, over 85% occurring once. The sequencing sample was made of naive CD4+ T cells from PBMCs. As for subset: CD45RA+ positively selected. This clonotype was sampled from a man aged 18-30 years in good health. Some clones in this sample may be carry-over from other donors' samples. J is TRBJ1-5 and V is TRBV6-5; tentative D call: TRBD1 (5 bases). The CDR3 bases are TGTGCCAGCAGCCCGGACATTCTAGCGAATCAGCCCCAGCATTTT. It specifies CASSPDILANQPQHF.